Listed here are 15 T cell receptor beta chains from one sample, sequenced in a study of T-cell memory formation after mild COVID-19 (TCRdb year 2021). The library was produced with 5' RACE. TCRdb lists the instrument as Illumina NovaSeq 6000. TCRdb passed the public sequencing reads through fastp at Q25 and MiXCR, retaining productive beta sequences. Under each unique CDR3 protein, matching rows form one entry showing the most common genes and DNA. The sample table holds about 130,000 distinct CDR3 sequences, of which approximately 15% were seen once. 4% to 6% of the sample is held by the ten biggest clonotypes. The sample consisted of PBMCs or a T cell subset sorted from them (not recorded which). Source of these receptors: a young man who had mild COVID-19 (a few samples of this study predate the infection). The sample titles of this study are shuffled in the database, so cell type and time point are left out; the donor was told from shared clones.

This clonotype has a handful of counts. The rearrangement links TRBV3-1 to TRBJ2-5, with 7 bases lining up with TRBD2. Germline V gene lookup returns CDR1 LGHDT and CDR2 YNNKEL (reference sequence). CDR3 length: 16 residues. Trimming took 0 bases from V and 5 from J; bases not matched to a gene: 9. CDR3 bases: TGTGCCAGCAGCCAAGATTCGCTAGCGGCCCTGGAGACCCAGTACTTC. Translated: CASSQDSLAALETQYF.

This clonotype was observed a handful of times. The V and J genes are TRBV9 and TRBJ1-4; possible D gene TRBD1, 5 bases. Looked up from germline, CDR1 is SGDLS and CDR2 is YYNGEE. The ends were cut back, 0 bases at V and 12 bases at J, with 18 bases in the middle. The CDR3 is 15 amino acids. The CDR3 DNA is TGTGCCAGCAGCGTAGTTCCGGGACCGACTATGCAACTGTTTTTT. As protein: CASSVVPGPTMQLFF.

This clonotype has more than one count but fewer than ten. The chain employs TRBV10-1 and TRBJ2-2; D is possibly TRBD2 (5 bases). This CDR3 has 16 amino acids. V shed 3 bases and J shed 4 bases, with 15 bases lying between them. CDR1 WNHNN and CDR2 SYGVQD come from the germline V gene (reference sequence). CDR3 in DNA: TGCGCCAGCAGTGACAGCCGGACGAGGGCCACCGGGGAGCTGTTTTTT. This encodes CASSDSRTRATGELFF.

The chain joins TRBV10-3 to TRBJ2-5, with D possibly matching TRBD2 (6 bases). Germline CDR1 ENHRY, CDR2 SYGVKD. The V end was cut by 4 bases, the J end by 3 bases, with 9 bases between. CDR3 length: 13 residues. CDR3 bases: TGTGCCATCAGTGGGGGCGGGGAAGAGACCCAGTACTTC. Protein: CAISGGGEETQYF.

This clonotype was seen repeatedly, ten times or more. This chain uses TRBV7-3 with TRBJ2-2, with D unresolved. Germline CDR1 and CDR2: SGHTA and FQGTGA. The V end was cut by 2 bases, the J end by 0 bases, with 7 bases between. The CDR3 totals 15 residues. The CDR3 region is CASSLGPANTGELFF. CDR3 DNA: TGTGCCAGCAGCTTAGGCCCGGCGAACACCGGGGAGCTGTTTTTT.

The table lists this clonotype with a few counts. The chain is built from TRBV5-1 and TRBJ2-3, with D perhaps matching TRBD1 (6 bases). CDR3 length: 14 amino acids. Germline V gene sequence: CDR1 SGHRS, CDR2 YFSETQ. The V gene lost 0 bases and the J gene lost 5 bases, with 10 bases spanning the gap. Here the CDR3 reads CASSLEGGEDTQYF. In nucleotides, the CDR3 is TGCGCCAGCAGCTTGGAAGGGGGTGAAGATACGCAGTATTTT.

This clonotype was detected many times. The V call is TRBV12-3 or TRBV12-4, the J call TRBJ2-7; TRBD2 is a possible D gene (6 bases). Trimming removed 3 bases at V and 0 bases at J, with 9 bases between. The CDR3 totals 14 residues. CDR3 nucleotides: TGTGCCAGCAGTTTGGAGGGGAGCTCCTACGAGCAGTACTTC. Residues: CASSLEGSSYEQYF.

The chain has TRBV5-1 and TRBJ1-1; D call uncertain. Germline V gene data show CDR1 as SGHRS and CDR2 as YFSETQ. The CDR3 runs 15 residues. Deletions cut 0 bases from V and 6 bases from J, with 15 bases between. The CDR3 is CASSLAGGLHAEAFF. The CDR3 DNA reads TGCGCCAGCAGCTTGGCCGGAGGGTTGCACGCTGAAGCTTTCTTT.

This clonotype appeared a few times. V is TRBV20-1 and J is TRBJ2-7; no clear D gene. The CDR3 is 14 amino acids. V gave up 5 bases and J gave up 0 bases, with 14 bases separating them. The V gene's germline CDR1 is DFQATT and CDR2 SNEGSKA (reference sequence). The CDR3 region has the DNA TGCAGTGCTCCGGATGTACCACACTCCTACGAGCAGTACGTC. Its translation is CSAPDVPHSYEQYV.

This chain joins TRBV7-9 and TRBJ2-3; 11 bases match TRBD2. The junction had 7 bases not matched to a gene; V was cut back by 6 bases and J by 2 bases. CDR3 length: 16 amino acids. CDR1 and CDR2 (germline): SEHNR, FQNEAQ (reference sequence). This CDR3 is CASRYTSGGLTDTQYF. Written as DNA, the CDR3 is TGTGCCAGCAGATACACTAGCGGGGGACTCACAGATACGCAGTATTTT.

V and J are TRBV18 and TRBJ1-1; the match to TRBD1 covers 7 bases. J was trimmed by 4 bases and V by 3 bases; bases with no gene match: 8. Germline V gene lookup returns CDR1 KGHSH and CDR2 LQKENI. The CDR3 sequence is 15 residues long. This CDR3 is CASSPKTGLSTEAFF. CDR3 sequence (DNA): TGTGCCAGCTCACCTAAGACAGGGCTGAGCACTGAAGCTTTCTTT.

The rearrangement uses TRBV7-2 and TRBJ2-6; tentative D call: TRBD2 (7 bases). V gave up 5 bases and J gave up 4 bases, with 18 bases separating them. Germline lookup yields CDR1 SGHTA and CDR2 FQGNSA. This CDR3 is 17 amino acids long. The CDR3, as DNA: TGTGCCAGCAGCGGCGGGGGCACCCTCTCAGGGGCCAACGTCCTGACTTTC. Protein sequence: CASSGGGTLSGANVLTF.

This clonotype showed up just a few times. This chain links TRBV11-2 with TRBJ2-5; 7 bases agree with TRBD2. This CDR3 is 16 amino acids long. V was clipped by 3 bases and J by 0 bases; unmatched bases: 7. Germline CDR1 reads SGHAT; CDR2 reads FQNNGV. CDR3 amino acids: CASSFIRLADQETQYF. As DNA, the CDR3 is TGTGCCAGCAGCTTTATCAGGCTAGCGGACCAAGAGACCCAGTACTTC.

The chain links TRBV2 to TRBJ1-1; D ambiguous. The CDR3 totals 12 residues. The V gene's germline CDR1 is SNHLY and CDR2 FYNNEI. With 8 bases removed from V and 0 bases from J, the gap between germline ends came to 7 bases. The CDR3 sequence: CASERLNTEAFF. In nucleotides, the CDR3 is TGTGCCAGCGAGCGGCTGAACACTGAAGCTTTCTTT. Full variable domain (remainder filled in from reference TRBV2 and TRBJ1-1): EPEVTQTPSHQVTQMGQEVILRCVPISNHLYFYWYRQILGQKVEFLVSFYNNEISEKSEIFDDQFSVERPDGSNFTLKIRSTKLEDSAMYFCASERLNTEAFFGQGTRLTVV.

The chain couples TRBV24-1 to TRBJ2-2, with D perhaps matching TRBD1 or TRBD2 (6 bases each). CDR3 length: 14 residues. Trimming took off 9 bases at V and 4 bases at J, with 14 bases between the two ends. Germline CDR1 KGHDR, CDR2 SFDVKD. The CDR3 loop reads CATPGGGCTGELFF. CDR3 nucleotide sequence: TGTGCCACCCCAGGAGGGGGATGCACCGGGGAGCTGTTTTTT.